The rows below give T cell receptor beta chains drawn from one sample of a study of blood T cells in healthy people across ages. TCRdb itself ran the 5' RACE reads through MiXCR, one entry per CDR3 protein. The sample includes about 1,600,000 distinct CDR3 sequences, roughly 40% of them seen just once. Sequenced input: blood. Receptors originate from a young woman in good health. The CDR3 runs from the conserved cysteine through the conserved F or W. The order of the fields is J gene, V gene, CDR3 length, CDR3 protein.

TRBJ1-2 | TRBV12-3/TRBV12-4 | 15 | CASSRGQARSGGYTF
TRBJ2-3 | TRBV7-8 | 18 | CASSLEFTPDHPTDTQYF
TRBJ1-4 | TRBV4-2 | 15 | CASSKGTGIDEKLFF
TRBJ1-5 | TRBV6-1 | 12 | CASSEKGGPQHF
TRBJ1-2 | TRBV24-1 | 15 | CATSDSDTPNYGYTF
TRBJ2-3 | TRBV7-9 | 19 | CASSPHSAGGGSGTDTQYF
TRBJ2-1 | TRBV25-1 | 18 | CASSETQTSEGDYNEQFF
TRBJ2-1 | TRBV5-1 | 17 | CASSFGPADLSYNEQFF
TRBJ2-4 | TRBV28 | 16 | CASSSPGGAQGKEQYF
TRBJ1-4 | TRBV3-1 | 17 | CASSQRGQGLLNEKLFF
TRBJ1-3 | TRBV5-5 | 16 | CASSLEGQLSGNTIYF
TRBJ2-1 | TRBV5-1 | 15 | CASSPGAGSYNEQFF
TRBJ2-3 | TRBV10-3 | 17 | CATSQTSGSRSTDTQYF
TRBJ2-7 | TRBV9 | 16 | CASSVGWNPSSYEQYF
TRBJ1-4 | TRBV11-2 | 16 | CASSLGQRTTNEKLFF
TRBJ2-5 | TRBV28 | 14 | CASSLPRVQETQYF
TRBJ2-4 | TRBV13 | 16 | CASSLTRLAVYNEQYF
TRBJ2-1 | TRBV29-1 | 12 | CSVTGIEYEQFF
TRBJ2-1 | TRBV7-8 | 17 | CASSLGSGRANYNEQFF
TRBJ1-5 | TRBV15 | 15 | CATSRDLGAYQPQHF
TRBJ1-1 | TRBV6-2/TRBV6-3 | 14 | CASSYGGRGTEAFF
TRBJ2-3 | TRBV3-1 | 13 | CASSQGQEGGQYF
TRBJ2-5 | TRBV4-1 | 15 | CSSSQETDYKETQYF
TRBJ1-2 | TRBV7-9 | 15 | CASSLGAGGSYGYTF
TRBJ2-3 | TRBV5-5 | 13 | CASRRTGTDTQYF
TRBJ2-6 | TRBV7-9 | 14 | CASSLVAGANVLTF
TRBJ1-4 | TRBV4-1 | 18 | CASSHLGAGEGTNEKLFF
TRBJ1-6 | TRBV6-1 | 13 | CASSSASDSPLHF
TRBJ1-2 | TRBV6-1 | 14 | CASTQRGRDYGYTF
TRBJ1-5 | TRBV12-3/TRBV12-4 | 13 | CASSLQSGQPQHF
TRBJ2-7 | TRBV2 | 15 | CASSETGVLGNEQYF
TRBJ1-2 | TRBV20-1 | 13 | CSAPRGRADGYTF
TRBJ2-7 | TRBV6-5 | 15 | CASSYGESDFYEQYF
TRBJ2-5 | TRBV20-1 | 13 | CSGTGPYQETQYF
TRBJ1-5 | TRBV5-5 | 17 | CASSPQFIKYSNQPQHF
TRBJ2-2 | TRBV12-3/TRBV12-4 | 18 | CASSPGTSGGPNTGELFF
TRBJ2-1 | TRBV5-6 | 15 | CASSFGAVTNNEQFF
TRBJ1-1 | TRBV20-1 | 15 | CSARDRLSGSGEAFF
TRBJ1-1 | TRBV6-5 | 13 | CASKVGGLTEAFF
TRBJ1-2 | TRBV28 | 14 | CASNRQEGIYGYTF
TRBJ2-7 | TRBV15 | 12 | CATSEDTYEQYF
TRBJ2-5 | TRBV4-1 | 16 | CASSQGPPGAEETQYF
TRBJ2-5 | TRBV12-3/TRBV12-4 | 15 | CASIPSGGEQETQYF
TRBJ2-3 | TRBV18 | 14 | CASSDDAGADTQYF
TRBJ2-7 | TRBV12-3/TRBV12-4 | 14 | CASSPGTPSNEQYF
TRBJ2-3 | TRBV14 | 15 | CASSQTSGTTDTQYF
TRBJ2-7 | TRBV20-1 | 12 | CSARRGVYEQYF
TRBJ2-5 | TRBV7-9 | 13 | CASSLNSPETQYF